One and the same sample provided the 9 T cell receptor beta chains below, sequenced in a study of blood T cell repertoires in COVID-19. Profiled with immunoSEQ multiplex PCR; TCRdb holds only in-frame clones, not every one. The sample yields 150,000 to 200,000 clones, over 90% seen once. The sequencing input was peripheral blood. The receptors were sampled from a woman aged 60-75 years with COVID-19, enrolled during active disease.

The V call is TRBV5-1, the J call TRBJ2-7; TRBD1 is a possible D gene (6 bases). The ends were cut back, 2 bases at V and 7 bases at J, with 13 bases in the middle. Germline CDR1 and CDR2: SGHRS and YFSETQ. This CDR3 spans 13 amino acids. DNA for the CDR3: TGCGCCAGCAGCTTATCGGCCGACAGGGAGCAGTACTTC. Amino acid sequence: CASSLSADREQYF.

CDR3 sequence (DNA): TGTGCCAGCAGCTTAGCAGGCGGCATGAACACTGAAGCTTTCTTT. This codes for CASSLAGGMNTEAFF. This chain links TRBV7-8 with TRBJ1-1; D remains ambiguous. The CDR3 length is 15 residues. Trimming took off 0 bases at V and 0 bases at J, with 8 bases between the two ends. The V gene's germline CDR1 is SGHVS and CDR2 FQNEAQ.

The chain carries TRBV19 and TRBJ1-1; D is perhaps TRBD1 (6 bases). The V end was cut by 7 bases, the J end by 0 bases, with 12 bases between. The germline V gene has CDR1 LNHDA and CDR2 SQIVND (reference sequence). The CDR3 runs to 14 residues. The CDR3 is CASTPDRMNTEAFF. For the CDR3, the DNA is TGTGCCAGTACCCCCGACAGGATGAACACTGAAGCTTTCTTT. Based on the CDR3 plus reference TRBV19 and TRBJ1-1, the full variable domain is DGGITQSPKYLFRKEGQNVTLSCEQNLNHDAMYWYRQDPGQGLRLIYYSQIVNDFQKGDIAEGYSVSREKKESFPLTVTSAQKNPTAFYLCASTPDRMNTEAFFGQGTRLTVV.

A single count supports this clone. This chain joins TRBV3-1 (or the pseudogene TRBV3-2) and TRBJ1-6; 7 positions agree with TRBD1. The CDR3 contains 14 residues. V shed 4 bases, J shed 9 bases, and the junction held 6 bases outside the gene matches. The germline V gene encodes CDR1 LGHDT and CDR2 YNNKEL (reference sequence). The chain's CDR3 is CASSRGTERSPLHF. The CDR3 DNA sequence: TGTGCCAGCAGCCGGGGGACAGAGCGTTCACCCCTCCACTTT.

In this sample, this clone turned up once. This chain connects TRBV7-3 to TRBJ2-1; 10 nucleotides align to TRBD2. The CDR3 has 16 residues. J was trimmed by 6 bases and V by 0 bases; bases with no gene match: 5. Germline V gene lookup returns CDR1 SGHTA and CDR2 FQGTGA. CDR3 amino acids: CASSLTLAGVGNEQFF. The CDR3, as DNA: TGTGCCAGCAGCTTAACTCTAGCGGGGGTGGGCAATGAGCAGTTCTTC.

The genes are TRBV9 and TRBJ1-4, with D uncertain. V was clipped by 0 bases and J by 7 bases, with 4 bases between them. This CDR3 comprises 12 residues. CDR1 and CDR2 (germline): SGDLS, YYNGEE. The CDR3, as DNA: TGTGCCAGCAGCGTAGTCGGTGAAAAACTGTTTTTT. Translating it yields CASSVVGEKLFF.

The chain couples TRBV3-1 (or the pseudogene TRBV3-2) to TRBJ2-5; TRBD2 agrees at 14 bases. The CDR3 runs to 17 residues. The V and J ends lost 3 bases and 2 bases, in that order; junction bases with no gene match: 5. Germline V lookup: CDR1 LGHDT, CDR2 YNNKEL (reference sequence). DNA for the CDR3: TGTGCCAGCAGCCATCTCAGACTAGCGGGGGGGCAAGAGACCCAGTACTTC. This sequence encodes CASSHLRLAGGQETQYF.

This clone showed up just once. The rearrangement uses TRBV19 and TRBJ1-6; D unresolved. Germline V gene lookup returns CDR1 LNHDA and CDR2 SQIVND (reference sequence). The V and J ends lost 1 base and 9 bases respectively, with 19 bases between them. The CDR3 loop spans 17 amino acids. This chain's CDR3 is CASSIGPGRGVGSPLHF. In DNA, the CDR3 is TGTGCCAGTAGTATAGGGCCTGGACGGGGAGTTGGTTCACCCCTCCACTTT.

The chain links TRBV19 to TRBJ1-2; D perhaps matches TRBD1 (6 bases). V shed 3 bases and J shed 6 bases, with 20 bases lying between them. The length of the CDR3 is 16 residues. CDR1 and CDR2 from the germline V gene are LNHDA and SQIVND (reference sequence). The CDR3 DNA reads TGTGCCAGTAGTATCGGTAATGACAGGTGGGCCCATGGCTACACCTTC. This codes for CASSIGNDRWAHGYTF.